The rows below give T cell receptor beta chains drawn from one sample of a study of cytomegalovirus exposure and HLA in healthy donors. The assay was immunoSEQ multiplex PCR, and TCRdb's table has in-frame clones only and misses some. The sample consists of about 100,000 clones, about 74% of them appearing once. The sample consisted of PBMCs. These receptors originate from a woman between 40 and 55 years old in good health and CMV-seropositive. CDR3s include the opening cysteine and the closing phenylalanine or tryptophan. Fields, in order: D gene, J gene, V gene, clone size, CDR3 protein, CDR3 DNA. The D gene is left open where the match is weak. Only part of the rows carry a size: once, few, many, or a class if the clone is expanded.

>-|TRBJ1-2|TRBV4-3|-
CASSQDGEGGSGGYTF
TGCGCCAGCAGCCAAGATGGGGAGGGGGGAAGCGGTGGCTACACCTTC
>TRBD1|TRBJ2-3|TRBV6-1|medium-sized
CASSENPGQGTDTQYF
TGTGCCAGCAGTGAAAATCCGGGACAGGGCACAGATACGCAGTATTTT
>-|TRBJ1-3|TRBV2|-
CASSDPRRGTSGNTIYF
TGTGCCAGCAGCGACCCCAGAAGGGGAACTTCTGGAAACACCATATATTTT
>-|TRBJ1-1|TRBV6-5|-
CASSREANTEAFF
TGTGCCTCCAGCCGGGAGGCGAACACTGAAGCTTTCTTT
>TRBD1|TRBJ2-3|TRBV5-4|-
CASQTGSRVTDTQYF
TGTGCCAGTCAGACAGGGAGTAGGGTCACAGATACGCAGTATTTT
>-|TRBJ1-6|TRBV5-4|-
CASSLGQRNSPLHF
TGTGCCAGCAGCTTGGGACAGCGAAATTCACCCCTCCACTTT
>TRBD1|TRBJ2-1|TRBV7-2|-
CASSLRGQGVDEQFF
TGTGCCAGCAGCTTACGGGGACAGGGTGTTGATGAGCAGTTCTTC
>-|TRBJ1-5|TRBV4-1|-
CASSQAPPGGVSNQPQHF
TGCGCCAGCAGCCAAGCCCCCCCCGGGGGGGTGAGCAATCAGCCCCAGCATTTT
>TRBD2|TRBJ2-1|TRBV7-3|-
CASSDPSGGANEQFF
TGTGCCAGCAGCGACCCTAGCGGGGGGGCCAATGAGCAGTTCTTC
>TRBD1|TRBJ1-2|TRBV5-4|few
CASSGAGTGKGYTF
TGTGCCAGCAGCGGGGCCGGGACAGGGAAAGGCTACACCTTC
>-|TRBJ1-4|TRBV6-5|few
CASSRGGLGNEKLFF
TGTGCCAGCAGCAGAGGGGGATTGGGGAATGAAAAACTGTTTTTT
>-|TRBJ1-2|TRBV2|-
CASSEGQTYGYTF
TGTGCCAGCAGTGAAGGACAGACCTATGGCTACACCTTC
>TRBD1|TRBJ1-4|TRBV7-2|-
CASRRTGVANEKLFF
TGTGCCAGCAGGCGAACAGGGGTCGCTAATGAAAAACTGTTTTTT
>-|TRBJ2-5|TRBV7-2|-
CASSIMETQYF
TGTGCCAGCAGCATCATGGAGACCCAGTACTTC
>TRBD1|TRBJ1-6|TRBV6-6|-
CASTGQGRYNSPLHF
TGTGCCAGCACCGGACAGGGACGATATAATTCACCCCTCCACTTT
>TRBD1|TRBJ2-7|TRBV6-6|-
CASSAPGGSGVYEQYF
TGTGCCAGCAGTGCCCCAGGGGGATCTGGTGTATACGAGCAGTACTTC
>TRBD1|TRBJ1-1|TRBV5-4|-
CASSSGQGMNTEAFF
TGTGCCAGCAGCTCCGGACAGGGCATGAACACTGAAGCTTTCTTT
>TRBD1|TRBJ2-2|TRBV4-1|-
CASSLGQVKTGELFF
TGCGCCAGCAGCCTAGGACAGGTGAAAACCGGGGAGCTGTTTTTT
>-|TRBJ2-1|TRBV4-3|-
CASSQDSRGTYNEQFF
TGCGCCAGCAGCCAAGATTCCAGGGGCACCTACAATGAGCAGTTCTTC
>TRBD2|TRBJ2-1|TRBV6-6|once
CASSYSGGVSYNEQFF
TGTGCCAGCAGTTACTCTGGGGGGGTCTCCTACAATGAGCAGTTCTTC
>TRBD2|TRBJ2-5|TRBV2|-
CASRDGTSGGTLQETQYF
TGTGCCAGCAGAGATGGGACTAGCGGGGGGACACTCCAAGAGACCCAGTACTTC
>-|TRBJ1-6|TRBV10-1|once
CASSETGNNSPLHF
TGCGCCAGCAGTGAAACAGGGAATAATTCACCCCTCCACTTT
>TRBD2|TRBJ2-6|TRBV7-3|-
CASSSGTPGANVLTF
TGTGCCAGCAGCAGCGGGACCCCTGGGGCCAACGTCCTGACTTTC
>TRBD1|TRBJ1-4|TRBV5-4|-
CASSRQGAEKLFF
TGTGCCAGCAGCAGACAGGGAGCCGAAAAACTGTTTTTT
>TRBD1|TRBJ2-5|TRBV11-1|-
CASSLRTGQETQYF
TGTGCCAGCAGCCTACGGACAGGGCAAGAGACCCAGTACTTC
>TRBD1|TRBJ1-2|TRBV19|-
CASTLEGTGRYYGYTF
TGTGCCAGTACCCTGGAGGGGACAGGGCGCTACTATGGCTACACCTTC
>-|TRBJ2-7|TRBV29-1|-
CSVAAGLHSYEQYF
TGCAGCGTTGCTGCAGGGCTACACTCCTACGAGCAGTACTTC
>-|TRBJ2-7|TRBV25-1|-
CASSAGVMTSDEQYF
TGTGCCAGCAGTGCGGGGGTTATGACTTCCGACGAGCAGTACTTC
>TRBD1|TRBJ2-7|TRBV18|-
CASSSTGGSYEQYF
TGTGCCAGCTCATCGACAGGGGGCTCGTACGAGCAGTACTTC
>TRBD1|TRBJ1-5|TRBV11-2|-
CASSYRGGRGSQPQHF
TGTGCCAGCAGCTACAGAGGGGGCAGGGGGAGTCAGCCCCAGCATTTT
>-|TRBJ1-5|TRBV19|-
CASSILEDQPQHF
TGTGCCAGTAGTATATTAGAGGATCAGCCCCAGCATTTT
>-|TRBJ1-2|TRBV10-3|-
CAITTSREGYGYTF
TGTGCCATCACTACTTCCCGGGAAGGCTATGGCTACACCTTC
>TRBD1|TRBJ1-1|TRBV19|-
CASRPTGEVTEAFF
TGTGCCAGTAGGCCCACAGGGGAGGTCACTGAAGCTTTCTTT
>-|TRBJ1-2|TRBV7-6|-
CASSPGGRYGYTF
TGTGCCAGCAGCCCCGGAGGGCGCTATGGCTACACCTTC
>TRBD2|TRBJ2-5|TRBV5-1|-
CASSPGGLAVETQYF
TGCGCCAGCAGCCCGGGTGGACTAGCAGTGGAGACCCAGTACTTC
>TRBD2|TRBJ2-5|TRBV2|-
CASTSTSGFQETQYF
TGTGCCAGCACATCGACTAGCGGGTTCCAAGAGACCCAGTACTTC
>-|TRBJ1-5|TRBV19|-
CASSTTGLGQPQHF
TGTGCCAGTAGTACTACAGGGCTGGGGCAGCCCCAGCATTTT
>TRBD2|TRBJ2-7|TRBV14|-
CASSRSGGSYEQYF
TGTGCCAGCAGCCGGAGCGGGGGCTCCTACGAGCAGTACTTC
>-|TRBJ2-3|TRBV4-2|few
CASSQDLQTDTQYF
TGTGCCAGCAGCCAAGATCTCCAGACAGATACGCAGTATTTT
>-|TRBJ1-6|TRBV5-1|-
CASSSDTGSGLPLHF
TGCGCCAGCAGCTCAGATACAGGGTCTGGGTTGCCCCTCCACTTT
>TRBD1|TRBJ1-2|TRBV30|once
CAWSRTGRSGYTF
TGTGCCTGGAGTAGGACAGGAAGAAGTGGCTACACCTTC
>-|TRBJ1-3|TRBV7-8|-
CASSGMTALSGNTIYF
TGTGCCAGCAGCGGGATGACAGCTCTCTCTGGAAACACCATATATTTT
>-|TRBJ2-5|TRBV2|-
CARRQEETQYF
TGTGCCAGGAGACAGGAAGAGACCCAGTACTTC
>TRBD1|TRBJ1-2|TRBV5-4|once
CASTQDRVLSGYTF
TGTGCCAGCACCCAAGACAGGGTGTTAAGTGGCTACACCTTC
>-|TRBJ1-2|TRBV30|many
CAWSGVTETNYGYTF
TGTGCCTGGAGTGGAGTGACAGAAACTAACTATGGCTACACCTTC
>-|TRBJ2-7|TRBV11-3|-
CASSSLTNRDEQYF
TGTGCCAGCAGCTCCTTGACAAACAGGGACGAGCAGTACTTC
>TRBD2|TRBJ2-1|TRBV7-2|-
CASSLDSGNYNEQFF
TGTGCCAGCAGCTTAGACAGCGGGAACTACAATGAGCAGTTCTTC
>-|TRBJ1-4|TRBV27|-
CASSLGVPSGEKLFF
TGTGCCAGCAGTTTGGGAGTGCCGTCGGGAGAAAAACTGTTTTTT
>TRBD2|TRBJ2-5|TRBV5-1|few
CASSWGGTHLQETQYF
TGCGCCAGCAGCTGGGGGGGGACTCACTTACAAGAGACCCAGTACTTC
>-|TRBJ2-7|TRBV5-1|many
CASSPSPGGEQYF
TGCGCCAGCAGCCCGTCCCCAGGAGGCGAGCAGTACTTC
>TRBD1|TRBJ1-2|TRBV6-5|-
CASSYDRGGGYTF
TGTGCCAGCAGTTACGACAGGGGAGGTGGCTACACCTTC